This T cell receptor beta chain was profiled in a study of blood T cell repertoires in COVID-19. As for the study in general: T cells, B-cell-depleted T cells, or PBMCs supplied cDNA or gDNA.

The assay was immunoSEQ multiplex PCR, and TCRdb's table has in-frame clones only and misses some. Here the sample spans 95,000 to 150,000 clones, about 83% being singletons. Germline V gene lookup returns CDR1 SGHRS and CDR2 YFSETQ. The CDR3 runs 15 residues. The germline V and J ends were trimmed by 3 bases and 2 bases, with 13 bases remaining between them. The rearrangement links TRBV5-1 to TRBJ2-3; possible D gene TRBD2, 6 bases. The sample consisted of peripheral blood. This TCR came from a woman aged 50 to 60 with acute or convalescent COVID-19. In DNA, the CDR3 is TGCGCCAGCAGCTCCCTTGCGGGGTTCACAGATACGCAGTATTTT. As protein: CASSSLAGFTDTQYF.